The 28 T cell receptor beta chains below were found in one sample sequenced in a study of blood T cell repertoires in COVID-19. Libraries were prepared by immunoSEQ multiplex PCR; TCRdb keeps only in-frame clonotypes and omits some of them. Among roughly 250,000 clones listed, about 83% were seen once. Sequenced input: peripheral blood. These receptors all come from a man aged 50-60 years with acute or convalescent COVID-19.

The chain employs TRBV5-4 and TRBJ1-4, with D unclear. Germline CDR1 and CDR2: SGHNT and YYREEE (reference sequence). V was clipped by 7 bases and J by 4 bases, with 11 bases between them. This CDR3 is 13 amino acids long. In nucleotides, the CDR3 is TGTGCCAGCGTTGGAGTCGGTAATGAAAAACTGTTTTTT. The encoded protein is CASVGVGNEKLFF.

CDR3 loop: CASRKGQGVYNEQFF. CDR3 DNA sequence: TGTGCCAGTAGAAAAGGACAGGGAGTATACAATGAGCAGTTCTTC. V usage is TRBV19 and J usage is TRBJ2-1, with 8 nucleotides matching TRBD1. Germline V gene data show CDR1 as LNHDA and CDR2 as SQIVND (reference sequence). V was pared by 6 bases and J by 4 bases, with 8 bases of the junction left unmatched. This CDR3 is 15 amino acids long.

The chain recombines TRBV28 with TRBJ1-2; 10 positions match TRBD1. This CDR3 has 14 residues. Trimming at V came to 5 bases and at J to 7 bases, leaving 7 bases not matched to a gene. Germline assignment: CDR1 MDHEN and CDR2 SYDVKM. CDR3 coding DNA: TGTGCCAGCAGTCGCCGGACAGGGGGATTTGGCTACACCTTC. Translation: CASSRRTGGFGYTF.

The chain combines TRBV5-1 with TRBJ1-1; D unclear. The length of the CDR3 is 14 residues. With 4 bases removed from V and 4 bases from J, the gap between germline ends came to 14 bases. Per the germline V gene, CDR1 is SGHRS and CDR2 is YFSETQ. The CDR3 spells CASSTDGSGTEAFF. CDR3 nucleotides: TGCGCCAGCAGCACCGACGGCAGCGGCACTGAAGCTTTCTTT.

CDR3 amino acids: CASSFAGTVDNSPLHF. Written as DNA, the CDR3 is TGTGCCAGCAGCTTTGCGGGGACTGTGGATAATTCACCCCTCCACTTT. The rearrangement links TRBV7-2 to TRBJ1-6, with a tentative D call TRBD1 (5 bases). Trimming took off 3 bases at V and 5 bases at J, with 14 bases between the two ends. Germline V gives CDR1 SGHTA, CDR2 FQGNSA. CDR3 length equals 16 residues.

Only one count was recorded for this clone. J is TRBJ1-2 and V is TRBV19; possible D gene TRBD1, 5 bases. The CDR3 has 14 residues. Trimming took 3 bases from V and 0 from J, leaving 8 bases between them. Germline-derived CDR1 and CDR2 are LNHDA and SQIVND (reference sequence). The DNA for the CDR3 is TGTGCCAGTAGTATGCGGGGCTCTAACTATGGCTACACCTTC. This translates into CASSMRGSNYGYTF.

The chain uses TRBV6-4 and TRBJ2-1, with D uncertain. The CDR3 has 14 residues. V was pared by 5 bases and J by 0 bases, with 8 bases between. Germline CDR1 MRHNA, CDR2 SNTAGT. CDR3 nucleotide sequence: TGTGCCAGCAGTTTAACAGACTCCTACAATGAGCAGTTCTTC. Translating it yields CASSLTDSYNEQFF.

This rearrangement joins TRBV4-1 to TRBJ2-1, with TRBD1 matching 9 bases. This CDR3 contains 17 residues. The germline V gene has CDR1 MGHRA and CDR2 YSYEKL. V lost 2 bases, J lost 7 bases, and 12 bases stayed unmatched. The CDR3 DNA is TGCGCCAGCAGCCAAACCACCGGGACAGGGATGGGTAATGAGCAGTTCTTC. Encoded protein: CASSQTTGTGMGNEQFF.

This clone occurred once. V usage is TRBV11-3 and J usage is TRBJ2-1; 8 bases line up with TRBD1. With 2 bases clipped from V and 6 bases from J, the junction kept 6 bases outside the gene matches. This CDR3 has 15 amino acids. Germline lookup yields CDR1 SGHNT and CDR2 YENEEA. Here the CDR3 DNA reads TGTGCCAGCAGCTTATCGGGACAGGCGCCCAATGAGCAGTTCTTC. This translates into CASSLSGQAPNEQFF.

The chain is built from TRBV27 and TRBJ1-4, with 9 bases aligning to TRBD1. The CDR3 sequence is 14 residues long. Per germline, CDR1 MNHEY and CDR2 SMNVEV (reference sequence). The J segment lost 8 bases and the V segment lost 3 bases, leaving 4 bases of the junction unmatched. The CDR3 reads CASSFRTGEEKLFF. The CDR3 DNA is TGTGCCAGCAGTTTTAGGACAGGGGAGGAAAAACTGTTTTTT.

The rearrangement uses TRBV18 and TRBJ1-5, with a possible D match to TRBD1 (5 bases). The V gene's germline CDR1 is KGHSH and CDR2 LQKENI. The CDR3 contains 14 residues. The V and J ends lost 6 bases and 1 base respectively, with 10 bases between them. CDR3 sequence: CASSTGGSNQPQHF. In DNA form, the CDR3 reads TGTGCCAGCTCCACCGGGGGGAGCAATCAGCCCCAGCATTTT.

The V gene is TRBV19, the J gene TRBJ1-4; 8 bases fit TRBD1. With V trimmed by 9 bases and J by 6 bases, 6 bases remained unmatched. Per germline, CDR1 LNHDA and CDR2 SQIVND (reference sequence). This CDR3 is 13 amino acids long. CDR3: CARPTGEYEKLFF. CDR3 DNA sequence: TGTGCCAGACCGACAGGGGAGTATGAAAAACTGTTTTTT.

The rearrangement links TRBV7-2 to TRBJ2-7; D possibly corresponds to TRBD2 (6 bases). This CDR3 comprises 15 residues. Germline lookup yields CDR1 SGHTA and CDR2 FQGNSA. V was shortened by 1 base and J by 3 bases, with 13 bases between the two germline ends. The CDR3 bases are TGTGCCAGCAGCTTAGTAGGAGCGGGCAACTACGAGCAGTACTTC. Amino acid sequence: CASSLVGAGNYEQYF.

The genes are TRBV7-9 and TRBJ1-1; 9 nucleotides match TRBD1. V was clipped by 0 bases and J by 2 bases; unmatched bases: 4. This CDR3 has 16 residues. The germline CDR1 and CDR2 sequences are SEHNR and FQNEAQ (reference sequence). CDR3 sequence: CASSLAWTGANTEAFF. DNA of the CDR3: TGTGCCAGCAGCTTAGCTTGGACAGGGGCTAACACTGAAGCTTTCTTT.

J is TRBJ1-5 and V is TRBV4-1; a weak D match, TRBD1 (6 bases). In germline, CDR1 is MGHRA, CDR2 YSYEKL. The CDR3 totals 16 residues. V was cut by 4 bases and J by 11 bases, with 24 bases left in between. The CDR3 here is CASSLGRGRESRAQHF. The CDR3 coding sequence is TGCGCCAGCAGCCTAGGGAGGGGGAGGGAATCAAGGGCCCAGCATTTT.

Here the CDR3 reads CASSPGDSHRGYTF. The CDR3, as DNA: TGTGCCAGCAGCCCGGGGGACAGCCACCGAGGCTACACCTTC. This chain links TRBV4-2 with TRBJ1-2, with 7 bases matching TRBD1. The V gene's germline CDR1 is LGHNA and CDR2 YNFKEQ. Trimming cost V 4 bases and J 8 bases; bases outside gene matches: 10. The CDR3 totals 14 residues.

This clone was observed a single time. This sequence joins TRBV19 and TRBJ1-1; 7 bases align to TRBD1. The V gene end was trimmed by 3 bases and the J gene end by 7 bases; junction bases not matched to a gene: 5. CDR1 is LNHDA, CDR2 SQIVND, per germline (reference sequence). The CDR3 covers 13 residues. CDR3 DNA: TGTGCCAGTAGTATTTCTGGACAGGTTGAAGCTTTCTTT. This translates into CASSISGQVEAFF.

The chain has TRBV7-9 and TRBJ2-5; maybe TRBD2 (6 bases). The CDR3 consists of 15 residues. Per germline, CDR1 SEHNR and CDR2 FQNEAQ (reference sequence). V lost 5 bases and J lost 2, with 15 bases in between. CDR3 DNA sequence: TGTGCCAGCAGCACTATTCCGGGACTTCAAGAGACCCAGTACTTC. Translating gives CASSTIPGLQETQYF.

This chain uses TRBV6-4 with TRBJ1-6; D remains unclear. Trimming left V 0 bases short and J 9 bases short, with 9 bases between. This CDR3 is built from 14 residues. Germline assignment: CDR1 MRHNA and CDR2 SNTAGT. The CDR3 DNA follows: TGTGCCAGCAGTGACTCGCCCTCGAGTTCACCCCTCCACTTT. Its protein product is CASSDSPSSSPLHF.

As concerns this clone: This specimen includes other DNA sequences encoding the same CDR3. The chain couples TRBV9 to TRBJ1-4, with a weak D call TRBD1 (5 bases). The CDR3 spans 14 residues. Germline CDR1 reads SGDLS; CDR2 reads YYNGEE. Between the trimmed V and J ends, which lost 2 bases and 5 bases, there was a span of 10 bases. CDR3 DNA sequence: TGTGCCAGCAGCGTTGGCAGGGAAAATGAAAAACTGTTTTTT. This encodes CASSVGRENEKLFF.

CDR3 sequence reads: CASSPQGQGAAGELFF. The CDR3 bases are TGTGCCAGCTCACCACAAGGACAGGGGGCGGCCGGGGAGCTGTTTTTT. The chain joins TRBV18 to TRBJ2-2, with 11 positions matching TRBD1. Germline assignment: CDR1 KGHSH and CDR2 LQKENI. Losses at the gene ends were 1 base for V and 6 bases for J; bases not matched to a gene: 4. The CDR3 length is 16 residues. The variable domain in full, completed from reference TRBV18 and TRBJ2-2, reads NAGVMQNPRHLVRRRGQEARLRCSPMKGHSHVYWYRQLPEEGLKFMVYLQKENIIDESGMPKERFSAEFPKEGPSILRIQQVVRGDSAAYFCASSPQGQGAAGELFFGEGSRLTVL.

As regards this clone: Additional DNA sequences in this sample encode the identical CDR3. The V and J genes are TRBV18 and TRBJ1-6; D is unresolved. The CDR3 sequence is 14 residues long. CDR1 KGHSH and CDR2 LQKENI come from the germline V gene. Deletions cut 3 bases from V and 8 bases from J, with 11 bases between. The CDR3 DNA follows: TGTGCCAGCTCACCGGGCGGGTTTGATTCACCCCTCCACTTT. Amino acid sequence: CASSPGGFDSPLHF.

This chain uses TRBV2 with TRBJ1-3; D not certain. In germline, CDR1 is SNHLY, CDR2 FYNNEI. The length of the CDR3 is 16 residues. V was clipped by 4 bases and J by 0 bases, with 13 bases between them. CDR3: CASSARMALSGNTIYF. The CDR3 DNA reads as TGTGCCAGCAGTGCGCGGATGGCCCTCTCTGGAAACACCATATATTTT.

The chain couples TRBV7-8 to TRBJ2-7, with D possibly being TRBD1 (6 bases). The V end lost 5 bases, the J end lost 4 bases, and 27 bases lay between the germline ends. CDR1 SGHVS and CDR2 FQNEAQ come from the germline V gene. The CDR3 sequence is 18 residues long. The CDR3 protein is CASSPAGGAGVSSYEQYF. The CDR3 bases are TGTGCCAGCAGCCCCGCAGGTGGGGCAGGGGTTAGTTCGTACGAGCAGTACTTC.

The chain combines TRBV5-8 with TRBJ1-5; maybe TRBD1 (6 bases). The CDR3 length is 12 residues. Trimming stripped 4 bases from V and 13 bases from J, with 15 bases between. The germline V gene encodes CDR1 SGHTS and CDR2 YDEGEE. The CDR3 protein is CASSEIWTVQHF. In nucleotides, the CDR3 is TGTGCCAGCAGCGAGATTTGGACAGTTCAGCATTTT. Variable domain in full (rest from reference TRBV5-8 and TRBJ1-5): EAGVTQSPTHLIKTRGQQATLRCSPISGHTSVYWYQQALGLGLQFLLWYDEGEERNRGNFPPRFSGRQFPNYSSELNVNALELEDSALYLCASSEIWTVQHFGDGTRLSIL.

The table lists this clone with a count of one. The V gene is TRBV6-5, the J gene TRBJ1-2, with 8 nucleotides matching TRBD1. J gave up 4 bases and V 7 bases, and 8 bases lay outside the gene matches. Looked up from germline, CDR1 is MNHEY and CDR2 is SVGAGI. This CDR3 spans 14 amino acids. The CDR3 nucleotides read TGTGCCAGCATCCTAGACAGGGGTTCCTATGGCTACACCTTC. Encoded protein: CASILDRGSYGYTF.

This sequence joins TRBV6-5 and TRBJ2-5, with 8 bases matching TRBD1. Trimming at V came to 8 bases and at J to 3 bases, leaving 8 bases not matched to a gene. The CDR3 spans 14 residues. CDR1 is MNHEY, CDR2 SVGAGI, per germline. The CDR3 loop reads CASGEDREEETQYF. The DNA for the CDR3 is TGTGCCAGCGGGGAGGACAGGGAAGAAGAGACCCAGTACTTC.

The count of this clone is one. The chain uses TRBV11-3 and TRBJ2-3; D remains unclear. Trimming left V 6 bases short and J 4 bases short, with 8 bases between. The germline CDR1 and CDR2 sequences are SGHNT and YENEEA. The CDR3 is 12 amino acids. This CDR3 reads CASRTRADTQYF. As DNA, the CDR3 is TGTGCCAGCAGAACTCGGGCAGATACGCAGTATTTT.